The T cell receptor (beta chain) described here comes from a study of T cell clones after liver transplantation. This clone was detected only once. Its specificity is unknown. Data came from immunoSEQ multiplex PCR; TCRdb stores just in-frame clones and leaves some out. The data show 75,000 to 85,000 clones, roughly 83% seen once. General observations from the study: Rather than being deleted, graft donor-reactive T cells may have moved into the graft. In a couple of subjects, few donor cells limited the measurable donor-reactive repertoire.

The V and J ends lost 4 bases and 4 bases respectively, with 19 bases between them. This CDR3 is 17 amino acids long. Germline CDR1 MNHNS, CDR2 SASEGT. The material was CD4+ T cells from blood, obtained at the 22-month timepoint. The origin of this receptor is a human patient who received a liver transplant. The T cells may come from the graft donor. The chain uses TRBV6-1 and TRBJ1-4; possible D gene TRBD1, 6 bases. The DNA for the CDR3 is TGTGCCAGCAGTGGGGGGACCGGGGGCGCGGGTAATGAAAAACTGTTTTTT. Translating it yields CASSGGTGGAGNEKLFF.